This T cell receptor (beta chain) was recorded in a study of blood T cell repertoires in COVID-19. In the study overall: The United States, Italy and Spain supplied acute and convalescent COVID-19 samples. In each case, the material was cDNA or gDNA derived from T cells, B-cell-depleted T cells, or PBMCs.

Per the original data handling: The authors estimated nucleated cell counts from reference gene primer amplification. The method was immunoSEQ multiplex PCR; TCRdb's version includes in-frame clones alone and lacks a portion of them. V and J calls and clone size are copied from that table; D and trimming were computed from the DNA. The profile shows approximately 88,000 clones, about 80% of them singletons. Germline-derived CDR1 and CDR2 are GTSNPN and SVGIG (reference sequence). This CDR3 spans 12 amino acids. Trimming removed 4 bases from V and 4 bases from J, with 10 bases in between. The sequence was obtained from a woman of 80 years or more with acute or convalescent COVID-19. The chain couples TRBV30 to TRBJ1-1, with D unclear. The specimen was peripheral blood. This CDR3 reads CAWKSESTEAFF. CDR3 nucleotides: TGTGCCTGGAAATCGGAGTCCACTGAAGCTTTCTTT.